What follows are 7 T cell receptor beta chains derived from one specimen sequenced in a study of cytomegalovirus exposure and HLA in healthy donors. Assay: immunoSEQ multiplex PCR; the TCRdb copy retains only in-frame clones and omits some. This table has tens of thousands of clones, almost 85% appearing once. The specimen was PBMCs. Receptor source: a woman between 18 and 30 years old in good health and CMV-seropositive.

The V gene is TRBV27, the J gene TRBJ2-3; 10 bases are shared with TRBD2. This CDR3 has 16 amino acids. The V and J ends lost 2 bases and 5 bases, in that order; junction bases with no gene match: 7. Germline V lookup: CDR1 MNHEY, CDR2 SMNVEV (reference sequence). Here the CDR3 reads CASSLRLAGVGDTQYF. The CDR3 DNA is TGTGCCAGCAGTTTACGCCTAGCGGGGGTGGGAGATACGCAGTATTTT.

V usage is TRBV6-6 and J usage is TRBJ1-5, with D tentatively TRBD1 (6 bases). Between the trimmed V and J ends, which lost 2 bases and 6 bases, there was a span of 17 bases. The CDR3 sequence is 16 residues long. Germline loops: CDR1 MNHNY, CDR2 SVGAGI (reference sequence). The CDR3 reads CASSYRAGAGGQPQHF. In DNA form, the CDR3 reads TGTGCCAGCAGTTACCGCGCAGGGGCGGGCGGTCAGCCCCAGCATTTT.

This rearrangement joins TRBV9 to TRBJ2-2, with 12 bases lining up with TRBD2. V shed 0 bases, J shed 6 bases, and the junction held 6 bases outside the gene matches. From germline, CDR1 is SGDLS and CDR2 YYNGEE. The CDR3 consists of 17 residues. CDR3 in DNA: TGTGCCAGCAGCGTAGCTACGCTAGCGGGGGGGCCCGGGGAGCTGTTTTTT. Its translation: CASSVATLAGGPGELFF.

The chain recombines TRBV6-1 with TRBJ2-1; 9 bases are a match to TRBD2. After removal of 0 bases from V and 7 bases from J, the junction contained 7 bases not matched to a gene. The CDR3 runs to 16 residues. Per germline, CDR1 MNHNS and CDR2 SASEGT. The DNA of the CDR3 is TGTGCCAGCAGTGAAGCGGCTAGCGGGGAAGCGAATGAGCAGTTCTTC. Its protein product is CASSEAASGEANEQFF.

This rearrangement joins TRBV6-5 to TRBJ2-7; a possible D gene is TRBD2 (5 bases). V lost 6 bases to trimming and J lost 3 bases, with 15 bases between them. Germline-derived CDR1 and CDR2 are MNHEY and SVGAGI. The CDR3 contains 14 residues. CDR3 bases: TGTGCCAGCAGCGGGATGAACAGCTTCTACGAGCAGTACTTC. This sequence encodes CASSGMNSFYEQYF.

A remark on this clone: Mismatch with germline at one junction end may stem from a read error. This chain uses TRBV30 with TRBJ2-7; the D gene is possibly TRBD1 (6 bases). CDR3 length equals 12 residues. CDR1 is GTSNPN, CDR2 SVGIG, per germline (reference sequence). CDR3 in DNA: TGTGCCTTGAGTACAGGGCTCAACGAGCAGTACTTC. Amino acids: CALSTGLNEQYF.

The chain joins TRBV9 to TRBJ2-7; TRBD2 agrees at 8 bases. CDR1 and CDR2 (germline): SGDLS, YYNGEE. This CDR3 has 15 amino acids. The V segment lost 0 bases and the J segment 0 bases; nucleotides outside the gene matches: 2. CDR3 DNA: TGTGCCAGCAGCGTAGGAGCGGGGGCCTCCTACGAGCAGTACTTC. Translated, it gives CASSVGAGASYEQYF.